The 28 T cell receptor beta chains below all came from one sample that was sequenced in a study of T cells in Graves' hyperthyroidism and ophthalmopathy. The TCR beta CDR3 regions underwent amplification using RNA transcripts as the source. When the TCR CDR3 underwent first-round RT-PCR, the HTBI primer set was used. In TCRdb, the multiplex PCR reads were re-called with MiXCR into one record per CDR3 protein. Of 650,000 to 800,000 distinct CDR3 sequences in the sample, over 40% were seen once. The sequenced sample consisted of peripheral blood or thyroid tissue (not recorded which). The receptors originated from an adult man with Graves' disease, either hyperthyroidism or ophthalmopathy (not recorded which).

A few counts support this clonotype. The chain combines TRBV20-1 with TRBJ1-6; 8 bases match TRBD1. Germline CDR1 reads DFQATT; CDR2 reads SNEGSKA (reference sequence). V trimming: 2 bases; J trimming: 5 bases; junction bases outside the gene matches: 5. The length of the CDR3 is 15 residues. CDR3 sequence reads: CSARPGQADNSPLHF. The CDR3 DNA is TGCAGTGCTAGACCGGGACAGGCCGATAATTCACCCCTCCACTTT.

This clonotype was counted at least ten times. The chain is built from TRBV10-3 and TRBJ1-5; D is possibly TRBD1 (5 bases). This CDR3 has 16 amino acids. Trimming cost V 1 base and J 0 bases, with 10 bases left between them. CDR1 and CDR2 (germline): ENHRY, SYGVKD. The CDR3, as DNA: TGTGCCATCAGTGAGTTTGTCAGGGATAGCAATCAGCCCCAGCATTTT. It translates to CAISEFVRDSNQPQHF.

The chain employs TRBV15 and TRBJ2-5; 7 bases are a match to TRBD2. The CDR3 covers 14 residues. Germline V lookup: CDR1 LNHNV, CDR2 YYDKDF (reference sequence). The ends lost 3 bases at V and 1 base at J; junction bases unmatched: 2. The CDR3 loop reads CATSSSGFQETQYF. For the CDR3, the DNA is TGTGCCACCAGCAGTAGCGGGTTCCAAGAGACCCAGTACTTC.

This clonotype has a count of ten or more. V usage is TRBV29-1 and J usage is TRBJ1-5, with D tentatively TRBD1 (5 bases). Germline assignment: CDR1 SQVTM and CDR2 ANQGSEA. V lost 4 bases, J lost 3 bases, and 10 bases lay in between. The CDR3 covers 13 residues. CDR3 loop: CSVVLGDNQPQHF. DNA of the CDR3: TGCAGCGTTGTTTTGGGGGACAATCAGCCCCAGCATTTT.

This chain connects TRBV29-1 to TRBJ2-5, with D perhaps matching TRBD1 (6 bases). Trimming shortened V by 4 bases and J by 7 bases, and 16 bases separated the two germline ends. The germline V gene has CDR1 SQVTM and CDR2 ANQGSEA. The CDR3 extends over 13 amino acids. The CDR3 DNA is TGCAGCGTTGTCGGGACACCAGAAGGGACCCAGTACTTC. Translation gives CSVVGTPEGTQYF.

Comment on this clonotype: A much larger clone sits a single nucleotide away, making a read error possible. The V gene is TRBV9, the J gene TRBJ1-4; 8 nucleotides agree with TRBD1. Trimming took 1 base from V and 7 from J; bases not matched to a gene: 3. Germline V CDR1 and CDR2: SGDLS, YYNGEE. This CDR3 is built from 14 residues. CDR3 nucleotide sequence: TGTGCCAGCAGCGTAAGGACAGGGAGTGAAAAACTGTTTTTT. It codes for CASSVRTGSEKLFF.

This clonotype is a singleton in its sample. This chain joins TRBV29-1 and TRBJ1-4, with TRBD1 matching 7 bases. The V and J ends lost 6 bases and 8 bases, in that order; junction bases with no gene match: 9. The CDR3 consists of 13 residues. The germline CDR1 and CDR2 sequences are SQVTM and ANQGSEA. The CDR3 loop reads CSVTQGLREKLFF. The CDR3 DNA is TGCAGCGTCACACAGGGGTTGAGGGAAAAACTGTTTTTT.

The chain has TRBV20-1 and TRBJ1-1; D is uncertain. This CDR3 is 15 amino acids long. In germline, CDR1 is DFQATT, CDR2 SNEGSKA (reference sequence). The V gene lost 6 bases and the J gene lost 0 bases, with 17 bases spanning the gap. CDR3 protein: CSASSALGLNTEAFF. The CDR3, as DNA: TGCAGTGCGTCTTCAGCTCTGGGGTTGAACACTGAAGCTTTCTTT.

The chain uses TRBV2 and TRBJ1-3, with D perhaps TRBD1 (6 bases). The germline V gene encodes CDR1 SNHLY and CDR2 FYNNEI. V shed 4 bases and J shed 1 base, with 23 bases lying between them. The CDR3 loop spans 19 amino acids. This CDR3 is CASSGRLAGGGTSGNTIYF. CDR3 coding DNA: TGTGCCAGCAGTGGAAGACTGGCGGGGGGCGGAACTTCTGGAAACACCATATATTTT.

The gene calls are TRBV16 and TRBJ1-5, with 7 bases that match TRBD1. Germline assignment: CDR1 KGHSY and CDR2 FQNENV. Trimming at V came to 6 bases and at J to 5 bases, leaving 13 bases not matched to a gene. This CDR3 contains 16 residues. CDR3 nucleotides: TGTGCCAGCAGTTCCCCTGGGACAGTCGTCGATCAGCCCCAGCATTTT. This codes for CASSSPGTVVDQPQHF.

The chain has TRBV25-1 and TRBJ1-1; 7 bases align to TRBD1. Germline values: CDR1 MGHDK, CDR2 SYGVNS. The junction had 5 bases not matched to a gene; V was cut back by 6 bases and J by 7 bases. CDR3 size: 12 residues. CDR3 protein: CASSRGTDEAFF. The CDR3 nucleotides read TGTGCCAGCAGCCGGGGGACAGATGAAGCTTTCTTT.

For this clonotype: A much more abundant neighbour one base away suggests this may be a read error. The chain recombines TRBV2 with TRBJ1-1; D might be TRBD1 (5 bases). Trimming removed 7 bases at V and 1 base at J, with 7 bases between. CDR1 and CDR2 (germline): SNHLY, FYNNEI. This CDR3 has 12 residues. The CDR3 is CASNQGNTEAFF. CDR3 DNA: TGTGCCAGCAACCAGGGGAACACTGAAGCTTTCTTT.

Comments on this clonotype: Compared with germline, one end of the junction differs, possibly owing to a read error. The chain links TRBV10-2 to TRBJ2-7, with D possibly matching TRBD1 (6 bases). CDR3 size: 15 residues. CDR1 and CDR2 from the germline V gene are WSHSY and SAAADI. CDR3 in DNA: TGCGCCGGCAGTGAGAGATCAGGGGCCTTATACGAGCAGTACTTC. This gives the protein CAGSERSGALYEQYF.

This clonotype was recorded a few times. The J gene is TRBJ1-3, the V gene TRBV13; D may be TRBD1 (5 bases). The V end lost 6 bases, the J end lost 3 bases, and 21 bases lay between the germline ends. The CDR3 runs 17 residues. Germline V gene lookup returns CDR1 PRHDT and CDR2 FYEKMQ (reference sequence). The CDR3 is CASRPNAGPGHGNTIYF. Here the CDR3 DNA reads TGTGCCAGCAGGCCAAACGCGGGACCTGGACATGGAAACACCATATATTTT.

This clonotype was found many times. The V gene is TRBV20-1, the J gene TRBJ2-7; unclear D gene. V dropped 2 bases and J dropped 2 bases, with 7 bases sitting between them. CDR3 length: 12 amino acids. The germline V gene encodes CDR1 DFQATT and CDR2 SNEGSKA (reference sequence). Here the CDR3 DNA reads TGCAGTGCTAGAAAGGGTCCCTACGAGCAGTACTTC. It translates to CSARKGPYEQYF.

This chain links TRBV11-2 with TRBJ2-2; D possibly matches TRBD1 or TRBD2 (5 bases each). The germline V gene has CDR1 SGHAT and CDR2 FQNNGV. The V gene lost 8 bases and the J gene lost 2 bases, with 9 bases spanning the gap. This CDR3 contains 13 residues. The CDR3 protein is CASARDNTGELFF. In nucleotides, the CDR3 is TGTGCCAGCGCCAGGGACAACACCGGGGAGCTGTTTTTT. Combining the CDR3 with reference TRBV11-2 and TRBJ2-2 gives the whole variable domain EAGVAQSPRYKIIEKRQSVAFWCNPISGHATLYWYQQILGQGPKLLIQFQNNGVVDDSQLPKDRFSAERLKGVDSTLKIQPAKLEDSAVYLCASARDNTGELFFGEGSRLTVL.

The CDR3 here is CAWRRPGGQETQYF. DNA of the CDR3: TGTGCCTGGAGGAGGCCAGGGGGACAAGAGACCCAGTACTTC. V is TRBV2 and J is TRBJ2-5; TRBD1 matches 7 bases. The CDR3 runs to 14 residues. Germline V gives CDR1 SNHLY, CDR2 FYNNEI. V dropped 11 bases and J dropped 2; count of bases not matched to a gene: 11.

In regard to this clonotype: In this CDR3 the conserved last residue, phenylalanine or tryptophan, is missing, so a read error is likely. No DNA is shown, since the ends of the CDR3 on it are uncertain; the CDR3 is the one TCRdb lists. CDR3 region: CASVDRRFY. The chain employs TRBV2 and TRBJ1-4; the DNA was not used to check the table's D call, TRBD1. Germline V CDR1 and CDR2: SNHLY, FYNNEI. The length of the CDR3 is 9 amino acids, counting both ends.

V gene TRBV6-5 combines with J gene TRBJ1-5; D remains ambiguous. The germline gives CDR1 MNHEY, CDR2 SVGAGI. Trimming removed 6 bases at V and 8 bases at J, with 20 bases between. This CDR3 comprises 15 residues. CDR3 nucleotides: TGTGCCAGCAGGGCGGGCCCGGTGGGTAGTGAGCCCCAGCATTTT. Its protein is CASRAGPVGSEPQHF.

The CDR3 sequence: CASSPTGPTNYGNTIYF. DNA of the CDR3: TGTGCCAGCAGCCCTACGGGACCGACAAACTATGGAAACACCATATATTTT. The V gene is TRBV19, the J gene TRBJ1-3, with a weak D call TRBD1 (5 bases). Deletions cut 9 bases from V and 3 bases from J, with 24 bases between. The germline gives CDR1 LNHDA, CDR2 SQIVND (reference sequence). The CDR3 runs 17 residues. Full variable domain (outside the CDR3, taken from reference TRBV19 and TRBJ1-3): DGGITQSPKYLFRKEGQNVTLSCEQNLNHDAMYWYRQDPGQGLRLIYYSQIVNDFQKGDIAEGYSVSREKKESFPLTVTSAQKNPTAFYLCASSPTGPTNYGNTIYFGEGSWLTVV.

V usage is TRBV7-8 and J usage is TRBJ2-7; 10 nucleotides line up with TRBD1. V gave up 5 bases and J gave up 6 bases; unmatched junction bases: 7. Germline V gives CDR1 SGHVS, CDR2 FQNEAQ. The CDR3 is 14 residues long. The CDR3 reads CASSGRDRGSEQYF. The CDR3 DNA reads TGTGCCAGCAGCGGCCGGGACAGGGGATCCGAGCAGTACTTC.

This clonotype came up many times. This chain uses TRBV7-2 with TRBJ2-7; 12 positions agree with TRBD1. The CDR3 sequence is 16 residues long. Looked up from germline, CDR1 is SGHTA and CDR2 is FQGNSA. J was trimmed by 6 bases and V by 2 bases; bases with no gene match: 8. Here the CDR3 reads CASSLSRGQGAGEQYF. The CDR3 bases are TGTGCCAGCAGCTTAAGCCGGGGACAGGGGGCGGGCGAGCAGTACTTC.

The chain combines TRBV10-3 with TRBJ1-2, with D possibly matching TRBD1 (5 bases). Trimming removed 5 bases at V and 8 bases at J, with 12 bases between. The CDR3 is 12 residues long. The germline V gene encodes CDR1 ENHRY and CDR2 SYGVKD. CDR3 in amino acids: CAISWAGRGYTF. The CDR3 DNA is TGTGCCATCAGTTGGGCAGGGAGAGGCTACACCTTC.

This clonotype was recorded at least ten times. This rearrangement joins TRBV10-3 to TRBJ1-6; unclear D gene. Germline V gene lookup returns CDR1 ENHRY and CDR2 SYGVKD. The ends were cut back, 10 bases at V and 5 bases at J, with 12 bases in the middle. This CDR3 contains 13 residues. CDR3 sequence: CATRRVDNSPLHF. In DNA, the CDR3 is TGTGCCACGCGGCGGGTTGATAATTCACCCCTCCACTTT.

To note about this clonotype: This may arise from a read error, as a much more abundant clone is one base away. The chain is built from TRBV29-1 and TRBJ2-2; tentatively, D is TRBD2 (5 bases). The CDR3 consists of 13 residues. Germline CDR1 reads SQVTM; CDR2 reads ANQGSEA. CDR3 DNA: TGCAGCGTTGATGGACGGAACACCGGGGAGCTGCTTTTT. It translates to CSVDGRNTGELLF.

In the case of this clonotype: This clone may be a read error of a much larger clone one base away. The J gene is TRBJ1-4, the V gene TRBV15, with D maybe TRBD1 (6 bases). Germline V gene sequence: CDR1 LNHNV, CDR2 YYDKDF (reference sequence). V was pared by 1 base and J by 8 bases, with 17 bases between. The CDR3 spans 16 residues. CDR3: CATSRGKSGQGEKLFF. CDR3 DNA: TGTGCCACCAGCAGAGGGAAAAGTGGGCAGGGGGAAAAACTGTTTTTT.

This chain joins TRBV2 and TRBJ2-7, with 10 bases fitting TRBD1. The CDR3 contains 13 residues. Germline CDR1 SNHLY, CDR2 FYNNEI. V gave up 7 bases and J gave up 4 bases; unmatched junction bases: 4. The CDR3 spells CASIRDRGYEQYF. In nucleotides, the CDR3 is TGTGCCAGCATCCGGGACAGGGGATACGAGCAGTACTTC. The full variable domain, its missing parts supplied by reference TRBV2 and TRBJ2-7, is EPEVTQTPSHQVTQMGQEVILRCVPISNHLYFYWYRQILGQKVEFLVSFYNNEISEKSEIFDDQFSVERPDGSNFTLKIRSTKLEDSAMYFCASIRDRGYEQYFGPGTRLTVT.

In this sample, this clonotype turned up once. The rearrangement uses TRBV6-2 or TRBV6-3 and TRBJ1-3, with a weak D call TRBD1 (6 bases). Germline CDR1 and CDR2: MNHEY and SVGEGT. The ends were cut back, 6 bases at V and 3 bases at J, with 12 bases in the middle. The CDR3 length is 14 residues. CDR3 nucleotides: TGTGCCAGCAGACTCGGGACAAGTGGAAACACCATATATTTT. Protein: CASRLGTSGNTIYF.